This T cell receptor beta chain was sequenced in a study of OX40 agonist ivuxolimab in advanced cancers. Regarding the complete study: Ivuxolimab was a fully human IgG2 agonistic monoclonal antibody targeting the costimulatory receptor OX40 (CD134). Intravenous ivuxolimab was administered to patients every 2 weeks at six dose levels: 0.01, 0.1, 0.3, 1.5, 3 and 10 mg/kg. The paper reports the monotherapy dose-escalation portion (N = 52 patients) of the phase I ivuxolimab trial. Partial responses occurred in three dose-escalation patients, of whom one had hepatocellular carcinoma and two had cutaneous melanoma. The purpose of peripheral TCRbeta sequencing was to test whether ivuxolimab changed TCR sequence diversity and led to clonal T-cell expansion. Of the roughly 51 patients in dose escalation, around 19 had hepatocellular carcinoma, some 15 had melanoma, 9 had renal cell carcinoma and 9 had head and neck cancer. In the dose-escalation cohort, 82.7% of patients were male, and the mean age was approximately 55 years, with a range of about 23 to 85. Prior anti-PD-1, anti-PD-L1 or anti-CTLA-4 therapy was permitted, and approximately 42% of dose-escalation patients had received checkpoint inhibitors.

V and J are truncated by 0 bases and 3 bases respectively, leaving an intervening sequence of 11 bases. Via the germline V gene, CDR1 is MNHNS and CDR2 SASEGT. Including the terminal cysteine and phenylalanine, the CDR3 comprises 15 residues. The kept DNA is CDR3 alone, 45 bases in frame from the first base. Genomic DNA was isolated from the sorted cells so that the TCRbeta CDR3 region could be sequenced. TCRbeta CDR3 regions were sequenced using the immunoSEQ Assay. Not all clones reach the TCRdb copy of this immuneACCESS table, which keeps in-frame sequences only. Checked studies attribute under half of the gap to unresolved V genes and leave the rest unexplained. The sample table shows some 54,000 clones, and approximately 90% are seen once. The top ten constitute more than 13% of the sample. As regards this clone: Its antigen is unknown. No quality values exist for individual bases; no much larger clone is one base distant.

What the research found in general, with its limitations: Clonal expansion of both CD4+ and CD8+ blood T cells was observed from baseline to week 6 at doses 0.1 to 3.0 mg/kg. Which antigens the clonally expanded peripheral T cells were specific for was not determined. Low levels of normalized T-cell clonal expansion were also shown by some nonresponding patients. On average, CD8+ T cells showed more expanded clones than CD4+ T cells after ivuxolimab. In partial responders in the 0.1-3.0 mg/kg groups, normalized peripheral clonal expansion was found to be among the lowest, especially among CD8+ T cells.

Patients with autoimmune disease history or receiving systemic immunosuppression were excluded from the trial. In every dose cohort, peripheral blood was drawn for TCR sequencing at baseline, cycle 4 day 1, and cycle 7 day 1. The samples were drawn from a first-in-human, open-label, multicenter phase I dose-escalation trial of ivuxolimab. Adults with locally advanced or metastatic melanoma, renal cell carcinoma, hepatocellular carcinoma or head and neck squamous cell carcinoma were enrolled in the trial. Before TCR sequencing, CD4+ T cells and CD8+ T cells from peripheral blood were sorted into separate populations.

The receptor chain draws on TRBV6-1 and TRBJ1-2; the D gene is possibly TRBD1, with 5 bases matching. The sample here was CD4+ or CD8+ T cells sorted from blood, taken in a trial of the OX40 agonist ivuxolimab. This clonotype was obtained from an adult with an advanced solid tumor such as melanoma, head and neck, liver or kidney cancer. The CDR3 in this case is CASSEAWGPDYGYTF. The nucleotides read TGTGCCAGCAGTGAAGCCTGGGGCCCCGACTATGGCTACACCTTC.